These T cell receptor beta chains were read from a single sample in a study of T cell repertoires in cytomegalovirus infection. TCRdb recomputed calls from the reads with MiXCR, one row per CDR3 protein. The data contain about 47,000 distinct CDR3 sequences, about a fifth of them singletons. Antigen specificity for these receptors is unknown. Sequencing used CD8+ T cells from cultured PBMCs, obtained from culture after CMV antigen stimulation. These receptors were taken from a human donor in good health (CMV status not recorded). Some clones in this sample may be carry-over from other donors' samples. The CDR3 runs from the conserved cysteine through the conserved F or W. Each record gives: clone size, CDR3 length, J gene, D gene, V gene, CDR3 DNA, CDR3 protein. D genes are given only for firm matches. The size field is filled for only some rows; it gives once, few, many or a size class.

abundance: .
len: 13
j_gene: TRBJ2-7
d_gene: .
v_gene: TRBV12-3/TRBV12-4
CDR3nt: TGTGCCAGCAGCCTCCATACAGATTACGAGCAGTACTTC
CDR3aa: CASSLHTDYEQYF

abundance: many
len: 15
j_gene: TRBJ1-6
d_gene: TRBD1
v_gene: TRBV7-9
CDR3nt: TGTGCCAGCAGCCTACCAGGGGGAGCGGATTCACCCCTCCACTTT
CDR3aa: CASSLPGGADSPLHF

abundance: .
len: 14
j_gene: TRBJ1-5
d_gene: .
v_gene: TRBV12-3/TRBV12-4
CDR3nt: TGTGCCAGCAGTTTTGGGGGGTTCGGTCAGCCCCAGCATTTT
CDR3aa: CASSFGGFGQPQHF

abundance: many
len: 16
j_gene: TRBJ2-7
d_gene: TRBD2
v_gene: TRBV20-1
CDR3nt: TGCAGTGCTAGGTCTAGCGGGGACGTAGCCCTCTACGAGCAGTACTTC
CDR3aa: CSARSSGDVALYEQYF

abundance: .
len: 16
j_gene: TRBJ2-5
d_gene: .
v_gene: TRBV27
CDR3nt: TGTGCCAGCAGTCTCGCCCCGGACGGAGTCCAAGAGACCCAGTACTTC
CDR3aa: CASSLAPDGVQETQYF

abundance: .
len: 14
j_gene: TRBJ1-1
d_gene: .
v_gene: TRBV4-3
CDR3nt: TGCGCCAGCAGCCAAGCGGTGATCGGCACTGAAGCTTTCTTT
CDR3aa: CASSQAVIGTEAFF

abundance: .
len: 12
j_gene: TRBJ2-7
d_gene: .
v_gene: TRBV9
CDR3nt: TGTGCCAGCAGCCCCAGAACCGGGGAGCAGTACTTC
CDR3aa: CASSPRTGEQYF

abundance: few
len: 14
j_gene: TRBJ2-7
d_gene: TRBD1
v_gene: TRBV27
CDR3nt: TGTGCCAGCAGTTCCAAAGGGACAGGCGGGGAGCAGTACTTC
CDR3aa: CASSSKGTGGEQYF

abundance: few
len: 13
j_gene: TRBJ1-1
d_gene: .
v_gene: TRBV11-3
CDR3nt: TGTGCCAGCTCGGGGGAAGGGGGCACTGAAGCTTTCTTT
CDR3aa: CASSGEGGTEAFF

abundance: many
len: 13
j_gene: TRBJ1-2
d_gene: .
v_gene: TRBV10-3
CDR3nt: TGTGCCATCAAAAGGGGGACTAACTATGGCTACACCTTC
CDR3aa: CAIKRGTNYGYTF

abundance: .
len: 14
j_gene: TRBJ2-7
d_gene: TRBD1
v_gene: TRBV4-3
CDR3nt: TGCGCCGGCAGCCAAGAGGACAGGGTGTACGAGCAGTACTTC
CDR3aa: CAGSQEDRVYEQYF

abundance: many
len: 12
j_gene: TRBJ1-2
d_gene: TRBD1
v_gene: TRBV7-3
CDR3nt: TGTGCCAGCAGCCCCGGGGACAGGGGCTACACCTTC
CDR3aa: CASSPGDRGYTF

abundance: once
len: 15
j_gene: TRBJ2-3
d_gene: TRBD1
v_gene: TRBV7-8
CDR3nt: TGTGCCAGCAGCTTCCTGGACAGGGCTGCAGATACGCAGTATTTT
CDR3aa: CASSFLDRAADTQYF

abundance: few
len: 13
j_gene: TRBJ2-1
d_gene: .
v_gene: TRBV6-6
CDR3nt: TGTGCCACCACCGTGTCCTCCTACAATGAGCAGTTCTTC
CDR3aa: CATTVSSYNEQFF

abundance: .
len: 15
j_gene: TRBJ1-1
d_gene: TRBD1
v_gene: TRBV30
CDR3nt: TGTGCCTGGAGGGACAGGGGGCGACAAGGCACTGAAGCTTTCTTT
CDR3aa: CAWRDRGRQGTEAFF

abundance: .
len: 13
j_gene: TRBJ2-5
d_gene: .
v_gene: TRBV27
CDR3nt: TGTGCCAGCAGTTTATCCTTTTCAGGGGCCCAGTACTTC
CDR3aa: CASSLSFSGAQYF

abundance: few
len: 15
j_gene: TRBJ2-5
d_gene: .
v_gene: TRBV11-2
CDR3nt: TGTGCCAGCAGCTTAGCGACCAAGTCCCAAGAGACCCAGTACTTC
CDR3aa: CASSLATKSQETQYF

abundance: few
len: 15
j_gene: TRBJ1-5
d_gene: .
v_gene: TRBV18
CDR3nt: TGTGCCAGCTCACCATCTACGAAGAGCAATCAGCCCCAGCATTTT
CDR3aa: CASSPSTKSNQPQHF

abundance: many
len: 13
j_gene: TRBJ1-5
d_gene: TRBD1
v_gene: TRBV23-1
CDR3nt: TGCGCCAGCACTACAGGGGCCGGGCAGCCCCAGCATTTT
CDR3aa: CASTTGAGQPQHF

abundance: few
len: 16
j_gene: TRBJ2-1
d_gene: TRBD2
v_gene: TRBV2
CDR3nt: TGTGCCAGCAGTGAACGGGGCGGGAGCTCCTACAATGAGCAGTTCTTC
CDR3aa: CASSERGGSSYNEQFF

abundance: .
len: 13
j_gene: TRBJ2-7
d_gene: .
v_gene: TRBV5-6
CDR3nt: TGTGCCAGCAGCTTTTCCGGGGGAAACGAGCAGTACTTC
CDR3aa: CASSFSGGNEQYF

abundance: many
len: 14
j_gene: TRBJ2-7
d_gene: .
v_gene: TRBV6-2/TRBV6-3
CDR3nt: TGTGCCAGCAGACGGAGGGACAGCCTCTACGAGCAGTACTTC
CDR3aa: CASRRRDSLYEQYF

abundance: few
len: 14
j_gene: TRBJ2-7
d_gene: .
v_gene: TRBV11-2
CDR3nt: TGTGCCAGCAGCTCGACGTCAAGCTCCTACGAGCAGTACTTC
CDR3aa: CASSSTSSSYEQYF

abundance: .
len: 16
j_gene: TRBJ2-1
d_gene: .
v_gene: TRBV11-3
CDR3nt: TGTGCCAGCAGCAACGCATTAAAGCGGGTAATGAGTGAGCAGTTCTTC
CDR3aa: CASSNALKRVMSEQFF

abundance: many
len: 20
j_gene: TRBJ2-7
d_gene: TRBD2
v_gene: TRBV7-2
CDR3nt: TGTGCCAGCAGCTTAGCGGCCGGGACTAGCGGGCCCCCGAGCTCCTACGAGCAGTACTTC
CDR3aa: CASSLAAGTSGPPSSYEQYF

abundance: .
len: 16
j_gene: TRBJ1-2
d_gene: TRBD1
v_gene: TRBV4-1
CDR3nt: TGCGCCAGCAGCCAAGATACGGGGACAGCTAACTATGGCTACACCTTC
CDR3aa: CASSQDTGTANYGYTF

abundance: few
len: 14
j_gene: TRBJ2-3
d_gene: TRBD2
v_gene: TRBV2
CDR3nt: TGTGCCAACAGAGGGCTAGCGGTTCGGGATACGCAGTATTTT
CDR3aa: CANRGLAVRDTQYF

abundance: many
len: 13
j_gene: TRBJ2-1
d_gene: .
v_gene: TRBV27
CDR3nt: TGTGCCAGCAGTTTTAGGGGCTACAATGAGCAGTTCTTC
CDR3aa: CASSFRGYNEQFF

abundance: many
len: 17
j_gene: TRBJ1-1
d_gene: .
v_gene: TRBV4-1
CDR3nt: TGCGCCAGCAGCCAAGAGAAGGGGGGAGGGTTCGGCACTGAAGCTTTCTTT
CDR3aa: CASSQEKGGGFGTEAFF

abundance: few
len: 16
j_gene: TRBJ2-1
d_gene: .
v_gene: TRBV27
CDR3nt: TGTGCCAGCAGTTTATCGTTAGCGGACCCCTACAATGAGCAGTTCTTC
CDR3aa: CASSLSLADPYNEQFF

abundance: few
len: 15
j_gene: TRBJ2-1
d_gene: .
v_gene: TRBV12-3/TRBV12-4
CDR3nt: TGTGCCAGCAGTTTAGAGGGACCCCTCTTAAATGAGCAGTTCTTC
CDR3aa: CASSLEGPLLNEQFF

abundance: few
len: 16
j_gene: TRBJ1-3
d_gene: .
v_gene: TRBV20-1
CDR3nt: TGCAGTGCTAGAGAGAGGAGGCCCCGGCCTGGAAACACCATATATTTT
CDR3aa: CSARERRPRPGNTIYF

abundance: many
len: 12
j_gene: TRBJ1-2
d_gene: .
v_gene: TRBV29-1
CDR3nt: TGCAGCGTTGAAGAGGAAAACTATGGCTACACCTTC
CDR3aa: CSVEEENYGYTF

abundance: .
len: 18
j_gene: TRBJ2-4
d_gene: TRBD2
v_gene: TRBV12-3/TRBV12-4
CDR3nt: TGTGCCAGCAGTCCAGGACTAGCGGGGGGGCCTACCCAAAACATTCAGTACTTC
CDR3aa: CASSPGLAGGPTQNIQYF

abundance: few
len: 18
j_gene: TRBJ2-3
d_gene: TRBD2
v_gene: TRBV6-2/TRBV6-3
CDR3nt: TGTGCCAGCACCCGCCCCGCGGGGGGGCCAATGAGAACAGATACGCAGTATTTT
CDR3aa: CASTRPAGGPMRTDTQYF

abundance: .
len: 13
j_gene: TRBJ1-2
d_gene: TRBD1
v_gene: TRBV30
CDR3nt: TGTGCCTGGGCCCCTACAGGGGAATATGGCTACACCTTC
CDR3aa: CAWAPTGEYGYTF

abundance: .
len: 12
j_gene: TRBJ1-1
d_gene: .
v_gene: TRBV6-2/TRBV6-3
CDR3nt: TGTGCCAGCAGTCAGGGGTCCACTGAAGCTTTCTTT
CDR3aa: CASSQGSTEAFF

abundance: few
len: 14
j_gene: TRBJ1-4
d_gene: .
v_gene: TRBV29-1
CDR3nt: TGCAGCGTTGGAGTTGGGTCGAATAATGAAAAACTGTTTTTT
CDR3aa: CSVGVGSNNEKLFF

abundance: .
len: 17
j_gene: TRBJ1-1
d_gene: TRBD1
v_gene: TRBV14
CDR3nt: TGTGCCAGCAGCCCGCCCGGTATACAGGGGGGGAACACTGAAGCTTTCTTT
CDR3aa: CASSPPGIQGGNTEAFF

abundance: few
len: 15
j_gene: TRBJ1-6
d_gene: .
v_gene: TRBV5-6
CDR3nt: TGTGCCAGCAGCTGGGCCACAGGGCTAGGTTCACCCCTCCACTTT
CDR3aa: CASSWATGLGSPLHF

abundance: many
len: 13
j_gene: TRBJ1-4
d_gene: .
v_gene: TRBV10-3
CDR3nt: TGTGCCATCAGTGACGAAGGGGATGAAAAACTGTTTTTT
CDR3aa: CAISDEGDEKLFF

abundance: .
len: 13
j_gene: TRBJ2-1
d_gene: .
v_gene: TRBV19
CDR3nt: TGTGCCAGTAGGCTAGTCCAAGCAGGTGAGCAGTTCTTC
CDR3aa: CASRLVQAGEQFF

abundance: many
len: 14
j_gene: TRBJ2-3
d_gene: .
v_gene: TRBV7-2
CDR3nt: TGTGCCAGCAGCCACGGGTACGGGCGGGATACGCAGTATTTT
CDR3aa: CASSHGYGRDTQYF

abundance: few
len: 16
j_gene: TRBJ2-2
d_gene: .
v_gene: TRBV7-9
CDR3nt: TGTGCCAGCAGCAACCGGGACTTTACGAACACCGGGGAGCTGTTTTTT
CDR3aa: CASSNRDFTNTGELFF

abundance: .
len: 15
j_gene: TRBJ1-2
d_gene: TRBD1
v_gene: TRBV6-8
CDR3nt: TGTGCCAGCACCACGACAGGGGGGTTAAACTATGGCTACACCTTC
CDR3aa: CASTTTGGLNYGYTF

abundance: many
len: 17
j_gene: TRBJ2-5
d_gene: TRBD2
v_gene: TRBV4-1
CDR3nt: TGCGCCAGCAGCCAAGATAAGCTAGCGGGGGAGAAAGAGACCCAGTACTTC
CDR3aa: CASSQDKLAGEKETQYF

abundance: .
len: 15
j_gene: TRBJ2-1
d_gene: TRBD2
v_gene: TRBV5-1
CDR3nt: TGCGCCAGCAGCTTGGCTAGCGGAGGATACAATGAGCAGTTCTTC
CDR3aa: CASSLASGGYNEQFF

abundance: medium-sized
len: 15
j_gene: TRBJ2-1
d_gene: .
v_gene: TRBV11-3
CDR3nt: TGTGCCAGCAGCCCCGGTGGAATGGGTGGCAATGAGCAGTTCTTC
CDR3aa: CASSPGGMGGNEQFF

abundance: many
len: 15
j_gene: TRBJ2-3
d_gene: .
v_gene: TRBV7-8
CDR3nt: TGTGCCAGCAGCTTAGCGACGGCTAGCACAGATACGCAGTATTTT
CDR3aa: CASSLATASTDTQYF

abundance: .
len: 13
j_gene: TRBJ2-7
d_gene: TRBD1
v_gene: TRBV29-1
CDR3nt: TGCAGCGTTGAATTGGGACAGGACTACGAGCAGTACTTC
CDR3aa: CSVELGQDYEQYF

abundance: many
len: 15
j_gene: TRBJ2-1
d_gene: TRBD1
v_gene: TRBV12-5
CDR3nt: TGTGCTAGTGCTCAAATTCGGGACAGGGGGAATGAGCAGTTCTTC
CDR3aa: CASAQIRDRGNEQFF

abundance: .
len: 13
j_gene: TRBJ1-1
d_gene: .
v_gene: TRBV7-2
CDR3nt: TGTGCCAGCAGCCAGGATATGAACACTGAAGCTTTCTTT
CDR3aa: CASSQDMNTEAFF

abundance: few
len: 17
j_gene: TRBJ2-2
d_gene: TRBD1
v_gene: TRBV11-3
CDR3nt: TGTGCCAGCAGCACCCCCGACAGGGGATTAGGGACCGGGGAGCTGTTTTTT
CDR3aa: CASSTPDRGLGTGELFF

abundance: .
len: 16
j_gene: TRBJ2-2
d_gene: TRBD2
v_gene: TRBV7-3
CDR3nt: TGTGCCAGCAGCTCGACTAGCGGGGTTAACACCGGGGAGCTGTTTTTT
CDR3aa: CASSSTSGVNTGELFF

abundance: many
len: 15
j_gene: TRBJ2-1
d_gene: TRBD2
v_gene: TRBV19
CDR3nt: TGTGCCAGTAGTATGGGGACTAGCGGGTACCATGAGCAGTTCTTC
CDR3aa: CASSMGTSGYHEQFF

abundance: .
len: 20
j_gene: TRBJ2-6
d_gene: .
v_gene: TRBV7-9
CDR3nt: TGTGCCAGCAGCTCCGCCCTACAGGGGAAGGGACTGTGTGGGGCCAACGTCCTGACTTTC
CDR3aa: CASSSALQGKGLCGANVLTF

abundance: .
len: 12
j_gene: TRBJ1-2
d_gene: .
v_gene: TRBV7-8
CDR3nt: TGTGCCAGCAGCTTAGGAGACAGAGCAGACACCTTC
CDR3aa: CASSLGDRADTF

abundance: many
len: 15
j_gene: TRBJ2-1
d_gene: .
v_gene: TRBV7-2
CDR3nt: TGTGCCAGCAGCTTACTGGCGGGGTCCTACAATGAGCAGTTCTTC
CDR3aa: CASSLLAGSYNEQFF

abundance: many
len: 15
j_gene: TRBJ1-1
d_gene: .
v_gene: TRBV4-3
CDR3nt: TGCGCCAGCAGCCATCGCCAGGGCGAGGGCACTGAAGCTTTCTTT
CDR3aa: CASSHRQGEGTEAFF